The text below deals with one T cell receptor (beta chain). No antigen is known for it. The junction and the germline gene differ at one end; a read error may be behind it. Including the terminal cysteine and phenylalanine, the CDR3 comprises 15 residues. Only CDR3 DNA remains: 45 bases, in frame from the first base. CDR1 and CDR2, per the germline V gene (reference sequence), are SSHAT and FNYEAQ. The data stem from a study of blood T cell repertoires in COVID-19 (TCRdb year 2020). As for the study more broadly: Samples covering the acute and convalescent phases of COVID-19 were provided by collaborators in the United States, Italy and Spain. The dataset comprised deeply sampled blood TCRbeta repertoires from subjects exposed to, actively infected with, or recovered from COVID-19. Samples were obtained from the ongoing ImmuneRACE study (first 160 participants) and from 1,200 or so subjects provided by 6 global collaborators. The prospective study material was composed of cDNA or gDNA derived from T cells, B-cell-depleted T cells, or PBMCs. The repertoires were released in a freely available public database intended as a resource for research on the immune response to SARS-CoV-2. HLA class I and class II types, where available, came from metadata supplied by the sample provider rather than from assay-based typing. A de-identified subject ID, COVID-19 status, age in years and sex were almost always included in the sample metadata.

The collaborating institutions used their own protocols to collect whole blood in K2EDTA tubes. For TCRbeta analysis, collaborator samples were shipped as frozen whole blood, as isolated PBMCs, or as DNA extracted from either sample type. TCRbeta CDR3 regions were amplified from genomic DNA by means of the immunoSEQ Assay, a bias-controlled multiplex PCR. As for how the authors treated the data: The number of nucleated cells in each sample was estimated from the amplification of reference gene primers within the assay. To quantify the absolute abundance of each unique TCRbeta CDR3 rearrangement, sequence reads were collapsed and filtered. For each sample, productive Simpson clonality was calculated as the square root of Simpson's diversity index across productive rearrangements. What TCRdb holds here is the immuneACCESS table cut down to in-frame rearrangements. Part of the clones is not present; checked against another copy, under half of the missing clones reflect an unresolved V gene, and the others are unexplained. V, J and clone size derive from that table, while D and trimming were established from the DNA sequence. Present in this sample are approximately 20,000 clones, about nine tenths of which were seen just once. 7.2% of the sample rests with the top ten.

The full study reports these points: The amount of clinical and demographic metadata varied by source and participant and was provided uncurated.

The source material was peripheral blood. This TCR was sampled from a human donor in a cohort sampled during active COVID-19. The chain is assembled from TRBV7-7 and TRBJ2-1, with 8 bases aligning to TRBD2. CDR3 reads: CASSYREGPYNEQFF. Read as DNA, the sequence is TGTGCTAGCAGCTATCGGGAGGGCCCCTACAATGAGCAGTTCTTC.